This TCR beta chain came from a study of blood T cell repertoires in COVID-19. CDR1 and CDR2 from the germline V gene are MNHEY and SVGAGI. V was cut by 0 bases and J by 8 bases, with 11 bases left in between. CDR3 length: 15 amino acids. Produced via immunoSEQ multiplex PCR; TCRdb's table is partial and in-frame only. The table includes 150,000 to 200,000 clones, 70% to 90% detected once. The V and J genes are TRBV6-5 and TRBJ1-6, with no clear D. The sequencing input was peripheral blood. The sequence derives from a man aged 18 to 29 who had recovered from COVID-19. The CDR3 nucleotides are TGTGCCAGCAGTTACTCTGAAGGAGGTGATTCACCCCTCCACTTT. Amino acid sequence: CASSYSEGGDSPLHF.